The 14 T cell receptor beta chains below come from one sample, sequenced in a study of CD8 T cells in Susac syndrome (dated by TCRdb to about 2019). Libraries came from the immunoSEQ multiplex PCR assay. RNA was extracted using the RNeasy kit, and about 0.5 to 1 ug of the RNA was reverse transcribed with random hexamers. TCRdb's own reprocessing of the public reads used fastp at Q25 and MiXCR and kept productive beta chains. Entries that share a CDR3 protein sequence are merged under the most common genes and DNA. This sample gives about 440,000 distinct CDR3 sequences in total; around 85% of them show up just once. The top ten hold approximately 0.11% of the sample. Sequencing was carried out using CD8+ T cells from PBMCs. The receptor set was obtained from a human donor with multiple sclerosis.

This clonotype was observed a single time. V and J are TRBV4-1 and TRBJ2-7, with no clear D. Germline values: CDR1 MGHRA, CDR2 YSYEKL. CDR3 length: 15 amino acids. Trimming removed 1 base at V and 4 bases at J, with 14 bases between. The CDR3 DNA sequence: TGCGCCAGCAGCCAAGTTCCAGAAATTACATACGAGCAGTACTTC. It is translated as CASSQVPEITYEQYF.

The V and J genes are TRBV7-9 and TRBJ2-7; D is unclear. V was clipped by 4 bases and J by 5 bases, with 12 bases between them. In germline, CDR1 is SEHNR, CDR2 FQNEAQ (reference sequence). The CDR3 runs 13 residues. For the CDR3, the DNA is TGTGCCAGCAGCTCCCCTCTAAGTGACGAGCAGTACTTC. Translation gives CASSSPLSDEQYF.

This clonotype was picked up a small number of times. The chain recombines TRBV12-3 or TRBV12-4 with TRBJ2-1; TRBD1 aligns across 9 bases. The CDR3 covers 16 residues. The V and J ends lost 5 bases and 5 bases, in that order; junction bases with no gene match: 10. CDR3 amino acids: CASSTGGTGSDNEQFF. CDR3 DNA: TGTGCCAGCAGTACCGGGGGGACAGGGTCCGACAATGAGCAGTTCTTC.

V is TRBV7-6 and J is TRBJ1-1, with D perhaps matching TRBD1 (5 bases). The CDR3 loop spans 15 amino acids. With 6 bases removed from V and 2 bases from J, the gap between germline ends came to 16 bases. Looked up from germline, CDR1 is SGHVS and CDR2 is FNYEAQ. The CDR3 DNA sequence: TGTGCCAGCAGTTCGGGCGGGACCACCAACACTGAAGCTTTCTTT. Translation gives CASSSGGTTNTEAFF.

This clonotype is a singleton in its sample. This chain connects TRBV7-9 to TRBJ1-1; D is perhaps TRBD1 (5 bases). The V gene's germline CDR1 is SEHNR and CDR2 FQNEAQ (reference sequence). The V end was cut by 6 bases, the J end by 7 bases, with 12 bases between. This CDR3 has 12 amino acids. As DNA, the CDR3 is TGTGCCAGCAGTTCGGACGGGGGTGAAGCTTTCTTT. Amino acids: CASSSDGGEAFF.

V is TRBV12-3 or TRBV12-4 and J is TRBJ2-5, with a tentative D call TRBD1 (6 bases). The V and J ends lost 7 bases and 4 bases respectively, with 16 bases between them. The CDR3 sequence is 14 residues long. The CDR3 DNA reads TGTGCCAGCAAACCTCGACAGGAAAGAGAGACCCAGTACTTC. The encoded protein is CASKPRQERETQYF.

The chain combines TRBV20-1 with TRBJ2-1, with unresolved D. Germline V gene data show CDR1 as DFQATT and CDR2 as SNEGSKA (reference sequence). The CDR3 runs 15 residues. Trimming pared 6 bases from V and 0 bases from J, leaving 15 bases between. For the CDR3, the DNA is TGCAGTGCGGACCAAACAGCGAACTCCTACAATGAGCAGTTCTTC. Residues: CSADQTANSYNEQFF.

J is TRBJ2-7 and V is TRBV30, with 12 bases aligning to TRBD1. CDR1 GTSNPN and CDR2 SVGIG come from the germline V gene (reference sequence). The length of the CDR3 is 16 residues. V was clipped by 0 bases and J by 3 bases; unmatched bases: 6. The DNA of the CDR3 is TGTGCCTGGAGTGTAGCCGGGACAGGGGGCCTCTACGAGCAGTACTTC. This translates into CAWSVAGTGGLYEQYF.

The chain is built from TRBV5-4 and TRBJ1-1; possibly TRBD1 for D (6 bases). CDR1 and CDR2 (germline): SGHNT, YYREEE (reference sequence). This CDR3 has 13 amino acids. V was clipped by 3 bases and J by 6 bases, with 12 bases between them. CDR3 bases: TGTGCCAGCAGCTCCCCCGGGACACCTGAAGCTTTCTTT. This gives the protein CASSSPGTPEAFF. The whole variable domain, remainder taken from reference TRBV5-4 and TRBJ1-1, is ETGVTQSPTHLIKTRGQQVTLRCSSQSGHNTVSWYQQALGQGPQFIFQYYREEENGRGNFPPRFSGLQFPNYSSELNVNALELDDSALYLCASSSPGTPEAFFGQGTRLTVV.

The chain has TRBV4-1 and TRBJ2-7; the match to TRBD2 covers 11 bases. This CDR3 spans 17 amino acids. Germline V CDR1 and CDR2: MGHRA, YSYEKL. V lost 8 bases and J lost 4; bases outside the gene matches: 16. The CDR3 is CASRSTPGTSGLYEQYF. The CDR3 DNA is TGCGCCAGCCGGTCCACCCCCGGGACTAGCGGATTATACGAGCAGTACTTC.

CDR3: CASSSTGLSYEQYF. CDR3 bases: TGTGCCAGCAGTTCGACCGGGCTCTCCTACGAGCAGTACTTC. The V and J genes are TRBV12-3 or TRBV12-4 and TRBJ2-7; D gene ambiguous. This CDR3 spans 14 amino acids. V lost 4 bases, J lost 0 bases, and 10 bases lay in between.

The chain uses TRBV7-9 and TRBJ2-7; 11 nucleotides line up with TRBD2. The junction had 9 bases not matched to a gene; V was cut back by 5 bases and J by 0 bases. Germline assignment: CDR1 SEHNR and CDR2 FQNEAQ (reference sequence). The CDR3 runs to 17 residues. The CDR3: CASSQGTSGFSSYEQYF. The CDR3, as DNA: TGTGCCAGCAGCCAAGGGACTAGCGGATTCAGCTCCTACGAGCAGTACTTC.

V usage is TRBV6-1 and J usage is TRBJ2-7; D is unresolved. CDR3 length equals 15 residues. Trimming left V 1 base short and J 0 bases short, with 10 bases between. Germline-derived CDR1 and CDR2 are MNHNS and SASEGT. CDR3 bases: TGTGCCAGCAGTGAAGGGGCCCAAAGCTCCTACGAGCAGTACTTC. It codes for CASSEGAQSSYEQYF.

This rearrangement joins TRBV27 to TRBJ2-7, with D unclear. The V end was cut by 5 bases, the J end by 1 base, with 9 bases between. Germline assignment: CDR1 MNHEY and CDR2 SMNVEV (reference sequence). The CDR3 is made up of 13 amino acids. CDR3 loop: CASSHTESYEQYF. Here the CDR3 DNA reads TGTGCCAGCAGTCACACCGAGTCCTACGAGCAGTACTTC.